One and the same sample provided the 30 T cell receptor beta chains below, sequenced in a study of response to subunit inactivated influenza vaccine. In TCRdb, the RT-PCR reads were re-called with MiXCR into one record per CDR3 protein. The sample holds hundreds of thousands of distinct CDR3 sequences, around 14% seen once. Sequencing used PBMCs from blood, obtained 12 days after vaccination. All receptors come from a man aged 50 to 59 who received an inactivated influenza vaccine.

The V and J genes are TRBV29-1 and TRBJ2-7; D not certain. The V gene lost 6 bases and the J gene lost 3 bases, with 21 bases spanning the gap. Per germline, CDR1 SQVTM and CDR2 ANQGSEA. The CDR3 is 15 residues long. CDR3 DNA sequence: TGCAGCGTCACTCTAAAGGACCGTCTCAGCTACGAGCAGTACTTC. Residues: CSVTLKDRLSYEQYF.

V is TRBV7-2 and J is TRBJ1-2; 9 nucleotides match TRBD1. After removal of 4 bases from V and 9 bases from J, the junction contained 6 bases not matched to a gene. The CDR3 consists of 13 residues. The germline V gene has CDR1 SGHTA and CDR2 FQGNSA. The CDR3 coding sequence is TGTGCCAGCAGCTCCCGGGACAGGGTGAGCTACACCTTC. Amino acids: CASSSRDRVSYTF.

In this sample, this clonotype turned up a few times. This rearrangement joins TRBV4-3 to TRBJ1-1; the D gene is possibly TRBD1 (5 bases). Trimming left V 0 bases short and J 3 bases short, with 11 bases between. The CDR3 covers 15 residues. CDR1 and CDR2 from the germline V gene are LGHNA and YSLEER. CDR3 bases: TGCGCCAGCAGCCAAGAACCGACGGGGCACACTGAAGCTTTCTTT. It specifies CASSQEPTGHTEAFF.

The CDR3 DNA is TGTGCCAGCACCCCGGGCCAAGGTAGGGACGAGCAGTACTTC. Its translation: CASTPGQGRDEQYF. V usage is TRBV12-3 or TRBV12-4 and J usage is TRBJ2-7; no clear D. V was clipped by 7 bases and J by 5 bases, with 18 bases between them. The CDR3 is made up of 14 amino acids.

This chain links TRBV12-3 or TRBV12-4 with TRBJ1-6; D is ambiguous. The CDR3 spans 15 residues. The ends were cut back, 7 bases at V and 9 bases at J, with 19 bases in the middle. The CDR3 here is CASTLAGGSSSPLHF. The CDR3 bases are TGTGCCAGCACCCTAGCAGGAGGGTCCTCTTCACCCCTCCACTTT.

A few counts support this clonotype. The chain uses TRBV6-5 and TRBJ2-7, with no clear D. V was cut by 0 bases and J by 4 bases, with 10 bases left in between. CDR3 size: 14 residues. Germline V gives CDR1 MNHEY, CDR2 SVGAGI. DNA of the CDR3: TGTGCCAGCAGTTACTCGGCAGGCCAATACGAGCAGTACTTC. Translating it yields CASSYSAGQYEQYF.

The chain couples TRBV10-3 to TRBJ1-2; 8 bases agree with TRBD1. CDR1 is ENHRY and CDR2 is SYGVKD in the germline V gene. The ends lost 7 bases at V and 5 bases at J; junction bases unmatched: 9. The CDR3 length is 14 residues. CDR3 in amino acids: CAITQGALGYGYTF. The CDR3 coding sequence is TGTGCCATCACCCAGGGGGCCCTAGGATATGGCTACACCTTC.

This chain uses TRBV28 with TRBJ2-3; TRBD2 is a possible D gene (5 bases). The CDR3 loop spans 16 amino acids. Trimming cost V 5 bases and J 2 bases, with 17 bases left between them. Germline V lookup: CDR1 MDHEN, CDR2 SYDVKM. The CDR3 nucleotides are TGTGCCAGCAGTCCAGGACTCCAAGCGGCCACAGATACGCAGTATTTT. Its protein product is CASSPGLQAATDTQYF.

There are a few counts of this clonotype. Written as DNA, the CDR3 is TGTGCCAGCAGCTTGGAGGATGAGCAGTTCTTC. It specifies CASSLEDEQFF. The chain combines TRBV7-8 with TRBJ2-1, with a possible D match to TRBD2 (5 bases). Germline V gives CDR1 SGHVS, CDR2 FQNEAQ. The CDR3 spans 11 residues. V lost 3 bases, J lost 8 bases, and 5 bases lay in between.

This clonotype is a singleton in its sample. The chain combines TRBV7-2 with TRBJ2-7; 7 bases are shared with TRBD2. The CDR3 has 16 amino acids. V dropped 0 bases and J dropped 5; count of bases not matched to a gene: 10. From germline, CDR1 is SGHTA and CDR2 FQGNSA. CDR3 coding DNA: TGTGCCAGCAGCTTAGCGCTGGGAGGGAGGGCGAACGAGCAGTACTTC. Translation gives CASSLALGGRANEQYF. Looking up the rest from reference TRBV7-2 and TRBJ2-7 gives the full variable domain: GAGVSQSPSNKVTEKGKDVELRCDPISGHTALYWYRQSLGQGLEFLIYFQGNSAPDKSGLPSDRFSAERTGGSVSTLTIQRTQQEDSAVYLCASSLALGGRANEQYFGPGTRLTVT.

The chain uses TRBV20-1 and TRBJ2-5; D could derive from TRBD1 or TRBD2 (5 bases each). CDR3 length equals 14 residues. Germline values: CDR1 DFQATT, CDR2 SNEGSKA (reference sequence). Trimming left V 5 bases short and J 4 bases short, with 17 bases between. The CDR3 bases are TGCAGTGCTCGCGAATCTCTGGGGGTAGAGACCCAGTACTTC. Protein product: CSARESLGVETQYF.

This clonotype was found a few times. The gene calls are TRBV11-2 and TRBJ2-2; TRBD1 is a possible D gene (5 bases). The CDR3 has 15 amino acids. Looked up from germline, CDR1 is SGHAT and CDR2 is FQNNGV. Trimming took 5 bases from V and 5 from J, leaving 15 bases between them. CDR3 region: CASSRQGIRTGELFF. The CDR3 DNA reads as TGTGCCAGCAGCCGTCAGGGAATTAGGACCGGGGAGCTGTTTTTT.

This clonotype was found a few times. The chain carries TRBV15 and TRBJ2-1; 10 bases are shared with TRBD1. J gave up 7 bases and V 3 bases, and 3 bases lay outside the gene matches. This CDR3 has 14 amino acids. Germline values: CDR1 LNHNV, CDR2 YYDKDF (reference sequence). CDR3 loop: CATSRTGGFNEQFF. CDR3 coding DNA: TGTGCCACCAGCAGGACAGGGGGCTTTAATGAGCAGTTCTTC. Variable domain in full (rest from reference TRBV15 and TRBJ2-1): DAMVIQNPRYQVTQFGKPVTLSCSQTLNHNVMYWYQQKSSQAPKLLFHYYDKDFNNEADTPDNFQSRRPNTSFCFLDIRSPGLGDTAMYLCATSRTGGFNEQFFGPGTRLTVL.

The gene calls are TRBV11-1 and TRBJ2-4; D is possibly TRBD2 (6 bases). The CDR3 sequence is 17 residues long. V lost 3 bases and J lost 5, with 20 bases in between. Germline values: CDR1 SGHAT, CDR2 FQDESV (reference sequence). The CDR3 spells CASSFPRRLDPENIQYF. In nucleotides, the CDR3 is TGTGCCAGCAGCTTCCCGCGTAGACTAGACCCGGAAAACATTCAGTACTTC.

This clonotype occurred a few times. The J gene is TRBJ2-3, the V gene TRBV20-1; perhaps TRBD2 as D (5 bases). The germline V and J ends were trimmed by 4 bases and 6 bases, with 14 bases remaining between them. CDR3 length: 13 amino acids. From germline, CDR1 is DFQATT and CDR2 SNEGSKA (reference sequence). The CDR3 coding sequence is TGCAGTGCTACGCGAGGGAATGGCGATACGCAGTATTTT. It is translated as CSATRGNGDTQYF.

V gene TRBV9 combines with J gene TRBJ1-1, with a tentative D call TRBD1 (5 bases). CDR3 length: 12 residues. The germline V gene has CDR1 SGDLS and CDR2 YYNGEE. V lost 3 bases and J 5 bases, leaving 8 bases between the germline ends. For the CDR3, the DNA is TGTGCCAGCAGCGCGACAGCAACTGAAGCTTTCTTT. Translation: CASSATATEAFF.

This rearrangement joins TRBV5-1 to TRBJ1-2; the D gene is possibly TRBD1 (5 bases). This CDR3 is 15 amino acids long. Germline CDR1 and CDR2: SGHRS and YFSETQ. V was pared by 3 bases and J by 4 bases, with 16 bases between. The CDR3 sequence is CASSWEGRIFYGYTF. As DNA, the CDR3 is TGCGCCAGCAGCTGGGAGGGACGGATTTTCTATGGCTACACCTTC.

In nucleotides, the CDR3 is TGTGCCACCAGCAGGGGGACAGGACTCTACGAGCAGTACTTC. This translates into CATSRGTGLYEQYF. This rearrangement joins TRBV15 to TRBJ2-7, with 8 bases fitting TRBD1. CDR3 length: 14 amino acids. From germline, CDR1 is LNHNV and CDR2 YYDKDF (reference sequence). Trimming removed 3 bases from V and 3 bases from J; junction bases left unmatched: 4.

The gene calls are TRBV29-1 and TRBJ2-4, with a possible D match to TRBD1 (5 bases). Trimming left V 4 bases short and J 3 bases short, with 10 bases between. The CDR3 consists of 13 residues. The germline CDR1 and CDR2 sequences are SQVTM and ANQGSEA. Here the CDR3 DNA reads TGCAGCGTTGTACGGACAAACAAAAACATTCAGTACTTC. Protein sequence: CSVVRTNKNIQYF.

The gene calls are TRBV12-3 or TRBV12-4 and TRBJ2-5; tentatively, D is TRBD1 (5 bases). The V and J ends lost 6 bases and 5 bases respectively, with 16 bases between them. This CDR3 comprises 14 residues. In nucleotides, the CDR3 is TGTGCCAGCAGCTCTTCGGACATCTCCGAGACCCAGTACTTC. Translation gives CASSSSDISETQYF.

This clonotype was seen at least ten times. The rearrangement uses TRBV12-3 or TRBV12-4 and TRBJ2-7; D might be TRBD2 (6 bases). Trimming took 2 bases from V and 5 from J, leaving 10 bases between them. The CDR3 sequence is 13 residues long. The DNA of the CDR3 is TGTGCCAGCAGTTTACGGGGGATCCACGAGCAGTACTTC. Encoded protein: CASSLRGIHEQYF.

This sequence joins TRBV5-1 and TRBJ2-2; maybe TRBD2 (5 bases). The V end was cut by 2 bases, the J end by 2 bases, with 13 bases between. The CDR3 spans 16 residues. Germline CDR1 reads SGHRS; CDR2 reads YFSETQ. The CDR3 is CASSFITGTNTGELFF. The CDR3 DNA sequence: TGCGCCAGCAGCTTTATTACGGGAACAAACACCGGGGAGCTGTTTTTT.

The chain carries TRBV6-2 or TRBV6-3 and TRBJ2-1, with unresolved D. Trimming shortened V by 7 bases and J by 0 bases, and 13 bases separated the two germline ends. CDR1 and CDR2 from the germline V gene are MNHEY and SVGEGT. The CDR3 is 15 residues long. DNA for the CDR3: TGTGCCAGCACCAACTTCCTGAGCTCCTACAATGAGCAGTTCTTC. This translates into CASTNFLSSYNEQFF.

Many counts were recorded for this clonotype. The genes are TRBV3-1 and TRBJ2-5; 11 nucleotides align to TRBD2. CDR1 and CDR2 from the germline V gene are LGHDT and YNNKEL (reference sequence). The CDR3 runs 16 residues. The V gene end was trimmed by 5 bases and the J gene end by 4 bases; junction bases not matched to a gene: 9. The CDR3 region is CASSSRLAGFTETQYF. CDR3 nucleotides: TGTGCCAGCAGCTCGAGACTAGCGGGATTCACAGAGACCCAGTACTTC.

The CDR3 reads CASSSRGLDGMETQYF. CDR3 nucleotides: TGTGCCAGCAGTTCCAGGGGGCTGGATGGGATGGAGACCCAGTACTTC. The rearrangement links TRBV27 to TRBJ2-5; 8 bases align to TRBD1. The trim removed 4 bases at V and 5 bases at J, leaving 12 bases unmatched. The CDR3 has 16 amino acids. Germline CDR1 is MNHEY and CDR2 is SMNVEV (reference sequence).

In this sample, this clonotype turned up a few times. The rearrangement uses TRBV10-3 and TRBJ2-5; D is uncertain. The germline gives CDR1 ENHRY, CDR2 SYGVKD. Trimming removed 10 bases from V and 0 bases from J, with 12 bases in between. The CDR3 length is 13 residues. In DNA, the CDR3 is TGTGCCACCACCCAACGTGACCAAGAGACCCAGTACTTC. Amino acid sequence: CATTQRDQETQYF.

This clonotype was recorded a few times. The V gene is TRBV3-1, the J gene TRBJ1-3; perhaps TRBD1 as D (6 bases). This CDR3 contains 16 residues. CDR1 and CDR2 (germline): LGHDT, YNNKEL (reference sequence). Trimming removed 3 bases from V and 2 bases from J, with 14 bases in between. Here the CDR3 DNA reads TGTGCCAGCAGCCACCCTACAGGGATAGCTGGAAACACCATATATTTT. This encodes CASSHPTGIAGNTIYF.

The J gene is TRBJ2-2, the V gene TRBV5-1, with a weak D call TRBD2 (5 bases). This CDR3 is built from 15 residues. Germline V CDR1 and CDR2: SGHRS, YFSETQ. Trimming removed 0 bases at V and 6 bases at J, with 12 bases between. The CDR3 reads CASSLDTAGSGELFF. In nucleotides, the CDR3 is TGCGCCAGCAGCTTGGATACTGCGGGTTCCGGGGAGCTGTTTTTT.

The chain combines TRBV28 with TRBJ2-1; a possible D gene is TRBD2 (6 bases). Trimming removed 2 bases at V and 3 bases at J, with 14 bases between. From germline, CDR1 is MDHEN and CDR2 SYDVKM. The CDR3 extends over 16 amino acids. The CDR3 region has the DNA TGTGCCAGCAGTTTAGGGCTAGCGAAGATCTACAATGAGCAGTTCTTC. Its protein is CASSLGLAKIYNEQFF. Full variable domain (remainder filled in from reference TRBV28 and TRBJ2-1): DVKVTQSSRYLVKRTGEKVFLECVQDMDHENMFWYRQDPGLGLRLIYFSYDVKMKEKGDIPEGYSVSREKKERFSLILESASTNQTSMYLCASSLGLAKIYNEQFFGPGTRLTVL.

This clonotype was counted many times. This chain connects TRBV29-1 to TRBJ2-1; D is perhaps TRBD2 (6 bases). This CDR3 is built from 13 residues. Trimming removed 2 bases from V and 10 bases from J, with 15 bases in between. CDR1 is SQVTM, CDR2 ANQGSEA, per germline. DNA for the CDR3: TGCAGCGTTGAAAGGGATAGAGCGGGCGAGCAGTTCTTC. Translating gives CSVERDRAGEQFF.